These T cell receptor beta chains were read from a single sample in a study of OX40 agonist ivuxolimab in advanced cancers. Sequenced by immunoSEQ multiplex PCR; TCRdb stores in-frame clones only, minus some. The sample includes about 53,000 clones, 80% to 85% of them seen just once. Here the sequenced sample was CD4+ or CD8+ T cells sorted from blood, taken in a trial of the OX40 agonist ivuxolimab. Source of these receptors: an adult with an advanced solid tumor such as melanoma, head and neck, liver or kidney cancer. Both conserved end residues are part of each CDR3. Fields, in order: clone size, CDR3 length, V gene, D gene, J gene, CDR3 DNA, CDR3 protein. A D gene is named only where the DNA matches it firmly. A row's size may be missing; if present it is once, few, many or a size class.

>.|16|TRBV5-8|.|TRBJ2-7
TGTGCCAGCAGCCCATGGACACCATCAGCTCCTGGCGAGCAGTACTTC
CASSPWTPSAPGEQYF
>.|15|TRBV6-4|.|TRBJ2-3
TGTGCCAGCAGTGACTCAGGCGCAGGTACAGATACGCAGTATTTT
CASSDSGAGTDTQYF
>once|13|TRBV2|TRBD1|TRBJ1-5
TGTGCCAGCAGTGTTACAGGGGGCCAGCCCCAGCATTTT
CASSVTGGQPQHF
>once|16|TRBV6-6|.|TRBJ1-5
TGTGCCAGCAGTTACGTGGACCCCGGAGACGGTCAGCCCCAGCATTTT
CASSYVDPGDGQPQHF
>.|16|TRBV5-1|.|TRBJ2-1
TGCGCCAGCAGCCTAAACGGCGTCCCGACATACAATGAGCAGTTCTTC
CASSLNGVPTYNEQFF
>.|14|TRBV5-6|.|TRBJ2-3
TGTGCCAGCAGCCGCAGACCTAGCACAGATACGCAGTATTTT
CASSRRPSTDTQYF
>.|14|TRBV5-1|.|TRBJ2-7
TGCGCCAGCACCCCCCTTAACCCCGCCTACGAGCAGTACTTC
CASTPLNPAYEQYF
>.|14|TRBV5-1|TRBD2|TRBJ2-7
TGCGCCAGCAGCTTGGCTAGCGGAACTTACGAGCAGTACTTC
CASSLASGTYEQYF
>.|16|TRBV1|.|TRBJ2-2
TGCACCACCCAAAATTCAGCGGGAGGGGGCACCGGGGAGCTGTTTTTT
CTTQNSAGGGTGELFF
>medium-sized|13|TRBV29-1|.|TRBJ2-4
TGCAGCGTTGCCCTAAAAGCCAAAAACATTCAGTACTTC
CSVALKAKNIQYF
>.|17|TRBV18|.|TRBJ1-4
TGTGCCAGCTCACGGGAGAAATCCCGAAACTTAGATGAAAAACTGTTTTTT
CASSREKSRNLDEKLFF
>.|14|TRBV9|.|TRBJ1-1
TGTGCCAGCAGCTCCGCAGGGGAGGACACTGAAGCTTTCTTT
CASSSAGEDTEAFF
>.|13|TRBV30|TRBD1|TRBJ1-3
TGTGCCTGGAGTGGGGGACAGGTCCGACCTATATATTTT
CAWSGGQVRPIYF
>.|13|TRBV27|TRBD2|TRBJ2-7
TGTGCCAGCCGGGCTAGCGGGACCTACGAGCAGTACTTC
CASRASGTYEQYF
>.|13|TRBV9|.|TRBJ1-1
TGTGCCAGCAGCCCCCATACGAACACTGAAGCTTTCTTT
CASSPHTNTEAFF
>.|16|TRBV5-1|.|TRBJ2-3
TGCGCCAGCAGCCCCGGGACACTTCCTCCCACAGATACGCAGTATTTT
CASSPGTLPPTDTQYF
>.|17|TRBV7-5|.|TRBJ1-1
TGTGTCAGAAGCTTCGGAAAGTGCCGGGACAGCAACACTGAAGCTTTCTTT
CVRSFGKCRDSNTEAFF
>.|13|TRBV6-1|.|TRBJ2-2
TGTGCCAGCACCCTGGGGGAGGTCGGGGAGCTGTTTTTT
CASTLGEVGELFF
>.|16|TRBV28|TRBD1|TRBJ2-7
TGTGCCAGCACCTCCGGAGCGGGACAGGGAACCTACGAGCAGTACTTC
CASTSGAGQGTYEQYF
>.|16|TRBV5-6|.|TRBJ2-5
TGTGCCAGCAGCCACACCAGGGGACCCCTGGGAGAGACCCAGTACTTC
CASSHTRGPLGETQYF
>.|15|TRBV5-6|.|TRBJ1-4
TGTGCCAGCAGCCACAGGGCTGCAACTAATGAAAAACTGTTTTTT
CASSHRAATNEKLFF
>.|13|TRBV11-2|.|TRBJ1-2
TGTGCCAGCAGCTTAGAAACTGCACGTGGCTACACCTTC
CASSLETARGYTF
>.|13|TRBV5-5|.|TRBJ2-7
TGTGCCAGCAGCTTGGCCCGGGACTACGAGCAGTACTTC
CASSLARDYEQYF
>.|13|TRBV5-1|TRBD2|TRBJ2-1
TGCGCCAGCAGCTTCCGGGAGGATGCTGAGCAGTTCTTC
CASSFREDAEQFF
>.|13|TRBV6-6|.|TRBJ1-4
TGTGCCAGCAGGTACCCCGATGGTGAAAAACTGTTTTTT
CASRYPDGEKLFF
>medium-sized|19|TRBV6-1|TRBD1|TRBJ1-2
TGTGCCAGCAGGGAACTACCGGGACAGGGAAAGCCTAGTAACTATGGCTACACCTTC
CASRELPGQGKPSNYGYTF
>.|13|TRBV6-6|.|TRBJ2-7
TGTGCCAGCAGTTACTCGGGAAGGGGAGAGCAGTACTTC
CASSYSGRGEQYF
>.|15|TRBV6-6|TRBD1|TRBJ2-7
TGTGCCAGCAGTCCCGCCGGGACAGTAACCTACGAGCAGTACTTC
CASSPAGTVTYEQYF
>.|10|TRBV2|.|TRBJ2-7
TGTGCCAGCAGTGACTACGAGCAGTACTTC
CASSDYEQYF
>.|16|TRBV5-1|.|TRBJ2-6
TGCGCCAGCAGCTTGTGGGCCATCTCTGGGGCCAACGTCCTGACTTTC
CASSLWAISGANVLTF
>few|13|TRBV28|.|TRBJ2-7
TGTGCCAGCCGAATCGACAGCTCCTACGAGCAGTACTTC
CASRIDSSYEQYF
>.|13|TRBV7-2|TRBD1|TRBJ2-7
TGTGCCAGCAGCTTCGGGACAGGGAGGGAGCAGTACTTC
CASSFGTGREQYF
>.|15|TRBV27|.|TRBJ1-2
TGTGCCAGCAGTTTATTATCGACAGTAGACTATGGCTACACCTTC
CASSLLSTVDYGYTF
>.|15|TRBV5-1|.|TRBJ1-1
TGCGCCAGCAGCGAATGGGGAGGGGGGAACACTGAAGCTTTCTTT
CASSEWGGGNTEAFF
>.|14|TRBV29-1|.|TRBJ1-4
TGCAGCGCGGTTGCGGCCGGCAAGAATGAAAAACTGTTTTTT
CSAVAAGKNEKLFF
>.|16|TRBV5-1|.|TRBJ1-5
TGCGCCAGCAGCTCCAGTGGCAGCGACGGAGGTCAGCCCCAGCATTTT
CASSSSGSDGGQPQHF
>.|14|TRBV7-3|.|TRBJ2-7
TGTGCCAGCAGCTTAGGAGGGTCAACCTACGAGCAGTACTTC
CASSLGGSTYEQYF
>.|15|TRBV19|.|TRBJ1-5
TGTGCCAGTAGTCTCTACAAAGGTTCCAATCAGCCCCAGCATTTT
CASSLYKGSNQPQHF
>.|13|TRBV7-3|.|TRBJ2-1
TGTGCCAGCAGCTTAAACGTCCAATCTATGCAGTTCTTC
CASSLNVQSMQFF
>.|16|TRBV15|TRBD2|TRBJ2-1
TGTGCCACGATGCCACTAGCGGGAGACTCCTACAATGAGCAGTTCTTC
CATMPLAGDSYNEQFF
>.|14|TRBV11-3|.|TRBJ2-3
TGTGCCAGCAGCTTAGCGCGTTCCACAGATACGCAGTATTTT
CASSLARSTDTQYF
>.|11|TRBV4-3|.|TRBJ2-7
TGCGCCAGCAGCCAGCCCCCCGAGCAGTACTTC
CASSQPPEQYF
>few|16|TRBV19|.|TRBJ1-2
TGTGCCAGTCTGGATGGATCAGGACTCCCCGGGAATGGCTACACCTTC
CASLDGSGLPGNGYTF
>.|13|TRBV7-2|.|TRBJ2-5
TGTGCCAGCAGCCCCCGGGGACTGGAGACCCAGTACTTC
CASSPRGLETQYF
>.|14|TRBV19|.|TRBJ1-1
TGTGCCAGTAGTACCATCGGGGCTGACACTGAAGCTTTCTTT
CASSTIGADTEAFF
>.|13|TRBV15|.|TRBJ1-4
TGTGCCACGAGACCAGGGTCTAATGAAAAACTGTTTTTT
CATRPGSNEKLFF